This TCR beta chain is from a study of T-cell memory formation after mild COVID-19. Study outcomes and limitations: Largely, contracting CD4+ clones fell within CM and EM, and contracting CD8+ clones within EMRA. Day 15 to 85 contracting clones showed balanced CD4/CD8; day 15 to 37 expanders favored CD4+.

Regarding this clonotype: Its antigen is still unknown.

Each CDR3 protein gets one entry after TCRdb re-called the 5' RACE reads with MiXCR. The sample has hundreds of thousands of distinct CDR3 sequences; around a sixth are singletons. V trimming: 7 bases; J trimming: 1 base; junction bases outside the gene matches: 7. The CDR3 has 15 residues. The germline V gene encodes CDR1 GTSNPN and CDR2 SVGIG (reference sequence). This chain uses TRBV30 with TRBJ2-5; 12 bases line up with TRBD2. The sequenced material came from PBMCs or a T cell subset sorted from them (not recorded which). This TCR derives from a man aged 18 to 30 who had mild COVID-19 (a few samples of this study predate the infection). Cell type and time point are not known. The CDR3 is CASRLAGASQETQYF. Written as DNA, the CDR3 is TGTGCCTCAAGACTAGCGGGAGCCTCCCAAGAGACCCAGTACTTC.